This T cell receptor beta chain was sequenced for a study of regulatory T cells in long-lasting Graves disease. Relying on iRepertoire HTBI primers and Arm-PCR of CDR3 regions, the team built TCR beta libraries. Using its own MiXCR run on the multiplex PCR reads, TCRdb lists one record per CDR3 protein. Of 300,000 or so distinct CDR3 sequences in the sample, around a fifth are singletons; the top ten hold 25% to 30%. Time point specified: persistent/refractory GD, antithyroid drugs over 5 years with positive TRAb. RNA isolated from PBMCs was used to make the TCR library. Recruitment took place at an endocrinology department in Xi'an, China. Details on this clonotype: Its matching antigen is unknown.

Findings and limits, study-wide: TRBV28 was favored in persistent disease, as were TRBJ1-2 and TRBJ2-5. Limited sample numbers may have lowered accuracy.

This CDR3 region has 17 residues. Germline V lookup: CDR1 MGHRA, CDR2 YSYEKL. Trimming took 3 bases from V and 4 from J; bases not matched to a gene: 10. The chain carries TRBV4-1 and TRBJ2-2, with 8 bases matching TRBD1. Sequencing used peripheral blood mononuclear cells (PBMCs), obtained when the disease was refractory, from a patient treated with antithyroid drugs. This TCR was sampled from a female donor with Graves disease. CDR3 bases: TGCGCCAGCAGCCACGACATCGGGACAGGCATCACCGGGGAGCTGTTTTTT. Encoded protein: CASSHDIGTGITGELFF.